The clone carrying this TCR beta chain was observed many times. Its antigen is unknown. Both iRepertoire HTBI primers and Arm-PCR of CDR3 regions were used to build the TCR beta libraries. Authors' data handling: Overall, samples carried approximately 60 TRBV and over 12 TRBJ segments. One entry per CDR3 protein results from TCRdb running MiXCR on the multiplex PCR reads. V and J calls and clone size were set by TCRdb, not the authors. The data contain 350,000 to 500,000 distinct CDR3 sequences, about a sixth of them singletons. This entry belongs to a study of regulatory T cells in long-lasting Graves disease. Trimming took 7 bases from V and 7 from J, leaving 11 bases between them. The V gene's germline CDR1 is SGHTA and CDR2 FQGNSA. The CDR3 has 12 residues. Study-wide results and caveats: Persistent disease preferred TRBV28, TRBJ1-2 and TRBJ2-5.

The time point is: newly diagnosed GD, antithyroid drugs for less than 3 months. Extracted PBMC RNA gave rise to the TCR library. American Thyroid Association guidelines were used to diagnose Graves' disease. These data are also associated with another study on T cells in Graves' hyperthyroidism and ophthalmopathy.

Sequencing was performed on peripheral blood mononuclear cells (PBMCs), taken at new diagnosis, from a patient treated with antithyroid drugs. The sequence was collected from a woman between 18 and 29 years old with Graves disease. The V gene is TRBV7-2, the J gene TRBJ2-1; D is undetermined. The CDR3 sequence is CASTSLGNEQFF. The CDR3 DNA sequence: TGTGCCAGCACCTCCCTAGGGAATGAGCAGTTCTTC.